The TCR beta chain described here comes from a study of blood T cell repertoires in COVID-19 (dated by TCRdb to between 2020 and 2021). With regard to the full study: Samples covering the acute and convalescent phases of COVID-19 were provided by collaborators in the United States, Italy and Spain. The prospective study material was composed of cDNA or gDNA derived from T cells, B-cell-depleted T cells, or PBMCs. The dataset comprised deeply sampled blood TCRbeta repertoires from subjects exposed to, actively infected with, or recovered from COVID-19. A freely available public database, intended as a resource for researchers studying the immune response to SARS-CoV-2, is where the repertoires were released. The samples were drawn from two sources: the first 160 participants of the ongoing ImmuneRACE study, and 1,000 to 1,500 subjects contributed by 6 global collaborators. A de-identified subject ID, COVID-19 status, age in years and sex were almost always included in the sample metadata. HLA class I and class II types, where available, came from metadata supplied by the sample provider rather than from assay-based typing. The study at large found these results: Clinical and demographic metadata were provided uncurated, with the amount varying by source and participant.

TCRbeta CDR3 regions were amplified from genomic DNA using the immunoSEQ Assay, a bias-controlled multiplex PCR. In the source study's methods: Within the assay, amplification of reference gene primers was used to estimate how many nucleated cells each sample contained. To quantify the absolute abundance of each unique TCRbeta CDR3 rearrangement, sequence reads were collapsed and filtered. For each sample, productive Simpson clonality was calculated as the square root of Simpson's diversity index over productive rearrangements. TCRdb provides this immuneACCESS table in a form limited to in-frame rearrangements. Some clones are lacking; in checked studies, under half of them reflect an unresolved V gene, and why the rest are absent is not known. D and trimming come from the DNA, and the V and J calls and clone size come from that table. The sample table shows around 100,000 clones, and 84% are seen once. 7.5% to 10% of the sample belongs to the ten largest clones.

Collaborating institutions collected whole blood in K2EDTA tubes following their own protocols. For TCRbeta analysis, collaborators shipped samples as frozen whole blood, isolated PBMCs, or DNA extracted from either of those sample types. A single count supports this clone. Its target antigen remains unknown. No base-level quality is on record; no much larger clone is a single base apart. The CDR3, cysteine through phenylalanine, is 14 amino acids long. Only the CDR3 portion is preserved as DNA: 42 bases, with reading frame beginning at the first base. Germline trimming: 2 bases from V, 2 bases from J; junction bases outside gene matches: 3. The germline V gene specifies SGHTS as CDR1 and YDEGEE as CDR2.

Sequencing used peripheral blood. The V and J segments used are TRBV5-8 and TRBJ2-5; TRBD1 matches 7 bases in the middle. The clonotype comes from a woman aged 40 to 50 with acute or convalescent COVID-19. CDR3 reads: CASSFGRGQETQYF. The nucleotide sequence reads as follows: TGTGCCAGCAGCTTCGGCAGGGGGCAAGAGACCCAGTACTTC.